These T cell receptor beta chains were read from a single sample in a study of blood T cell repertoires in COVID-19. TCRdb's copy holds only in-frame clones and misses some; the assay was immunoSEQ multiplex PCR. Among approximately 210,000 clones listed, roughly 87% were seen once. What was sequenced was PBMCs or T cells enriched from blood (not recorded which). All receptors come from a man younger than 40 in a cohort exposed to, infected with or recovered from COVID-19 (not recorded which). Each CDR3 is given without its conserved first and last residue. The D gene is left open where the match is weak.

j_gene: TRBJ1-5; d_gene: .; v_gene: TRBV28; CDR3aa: ASSLSGIPTFNEPQH
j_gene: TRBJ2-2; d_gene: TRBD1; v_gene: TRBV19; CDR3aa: ASIETGTVTGELF
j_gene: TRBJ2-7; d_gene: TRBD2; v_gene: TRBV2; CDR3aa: ATSSGGLAGVVYEQY
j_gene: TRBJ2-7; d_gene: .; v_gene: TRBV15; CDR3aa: ATSSTGPTYEQY
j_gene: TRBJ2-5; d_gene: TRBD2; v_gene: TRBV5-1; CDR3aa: ASSLGTSGSQSQETQY
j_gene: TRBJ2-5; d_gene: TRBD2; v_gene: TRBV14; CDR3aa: ASKRGTQETQY
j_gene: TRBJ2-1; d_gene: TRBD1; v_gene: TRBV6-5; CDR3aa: ASSYSRQGSYNEQF
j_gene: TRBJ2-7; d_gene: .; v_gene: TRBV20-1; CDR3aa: SASSGNLRNEQY
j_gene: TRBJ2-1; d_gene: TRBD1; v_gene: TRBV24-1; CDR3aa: ATSDLGTGELHEQF
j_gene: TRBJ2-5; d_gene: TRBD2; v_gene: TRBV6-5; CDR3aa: ASSWKFSGKETQY
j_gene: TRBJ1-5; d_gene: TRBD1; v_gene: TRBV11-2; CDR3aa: ASSPGTGGRPQH
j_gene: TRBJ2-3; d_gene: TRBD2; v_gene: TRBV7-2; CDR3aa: ASSLRPGLAGLKDTQY
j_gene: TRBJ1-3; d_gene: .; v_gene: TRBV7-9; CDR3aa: ATSLDSASSGNTIY
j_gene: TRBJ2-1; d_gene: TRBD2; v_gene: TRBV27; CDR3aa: ASSSATSGRYNEQF
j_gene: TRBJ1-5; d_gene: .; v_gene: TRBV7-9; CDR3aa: ASSLESGPQH
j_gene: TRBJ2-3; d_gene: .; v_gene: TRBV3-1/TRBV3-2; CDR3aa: ASSQDGTTGTDTQY
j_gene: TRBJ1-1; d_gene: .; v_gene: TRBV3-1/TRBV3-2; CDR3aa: ASSPEAPRSTEAF
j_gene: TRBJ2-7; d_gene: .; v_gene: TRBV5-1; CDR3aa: ASSLGLAASYEQY
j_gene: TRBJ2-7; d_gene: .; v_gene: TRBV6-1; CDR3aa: ASSEVTGILFEQY